These 4 T cell receptor beta chains were all obtained from the same sample, sequenced in a study of T cell repertoires in cytomegalovirus infection. From the reads, TCRdb called clonotypes with MiXCR, one entry per CDR3 protein. The sample records almost 300,000 distinct CDR3 sequences, about 9.1% being singletons. What was sequenced was PBMCs. Every receptor here comes from a human donor in good health (CMV status not recorded). Some clones in this sample may be carry-over from other donors' samples.

Many counts were recorded for this clonotype. The CDR3 DNA reads as TGTGCCAGCAGCTTGGGACAGGATAATTCACCCCTCCACTTT. This sequence encodes CASSLGQDNSPLHF. The chain links TRBV7-8 to TRBJ1-6, with 8 bases that match TRBD1. Germline CDR1 SGHVS, CDR2 FQNEAQ. The CDR3 runs to 14 residues. The junction had 0 bases not matched to a gene; V was cut back by 3 bases and J by 5 bases.

This clonotype has ten or more counts. The chain joins TRBV20-1 to TRBJ2-1; 9 nucleotides match TRBD1. The CDR3 spans 15 residues. The V segment lost 8 bases and the J segment 2 bases; nucleotides outside the gene matches: 10. The germline V gene has CDR1 DFQATT and CDR2 SNEGSKA (reference sequence). CDR3 sequence reads: CSPLDRDRAYNEQFF. The CDR3 nucleotides read TGCAGTCCCCTCGACCGGGACAGGGCCTACAATGAGCAGTTCTTC.

This clonotype was seen more than once but under ten times. The chain recombines TRBV28 with TRBJ2-1, with D perhaps TRBD2 (5 bases). There are 17 residues in the CDR3. Trimming cost V 3 bases and J 6 bases, with 21 bases left between them. Looked up from germline, CDR1 is MDHEN and CDR2 is SYDVKM. The CDR3 loop reads CASSFVSLRAVRNEQFF. The CDR3 DNA reads as TGTGCCAGCAGTTTCGTAAGTTTGAGGGCAGTCCGCAATGAGCAGTTCTTC.

This clonotype was detected only a few times. The chain employs TRBV11-1 and TRBJ2-7, with 7 bases matching TRBD2. CDR1 and CDR2 from the germline V gene are SGHAT and FQDESV (reference sequence). The CDR3 is 15 amino acids. After removal of 1 base from V and 4 bases from J, the junction contained 7 bases not matched to a gene. The CDR3 coding sequence is TGTGCCAGCAGCTTAGGACTAGCCCCAAAGTACGAGCAGTACGTC. Protein sequence: CASSLGLAPKYEQYV.